This T cell receptor beta chain was identified in a study of memory CD4+ T cells and cytomegalovirus serostatus. Study results and caveats: CD4+ memory repertoires contained about two fifths of the roughly 160 reported CMV TCRbeta sequences.

Single viable CD3+CD4+CD8-CD45RO+ cells were sorted as the memory CD4+ T cells. The CDR3 has 15 amino acids. CDR1 is SSHAT, CDR2 FNYEAQ, per germline (reference sequence). This clone occurred once. Antigen specificity is unknown. An end of the junction differs from the germline gene, which may be a read error. Assay: immunoSEQ multiplex PCR; the TCRdb copy retains only in-frame clones and omits some. The sample lists approximately 40,000 clones; approximately 80% were seen once. Sequenced sample: memory CD4+ T cells from blood. The genes are TRBV7-7 and TRBJ2-3; 8 nucleotides align to TRBD2. This clonotype was obtained from an adult in good health and CMV-seronegative. CDR3 DNA sequence: TGTGCTAGCAGCCCGGGGGGGAGGGACGCAGATACGCAGTATTTT. Residues: CASSPGGRDADTQYF.